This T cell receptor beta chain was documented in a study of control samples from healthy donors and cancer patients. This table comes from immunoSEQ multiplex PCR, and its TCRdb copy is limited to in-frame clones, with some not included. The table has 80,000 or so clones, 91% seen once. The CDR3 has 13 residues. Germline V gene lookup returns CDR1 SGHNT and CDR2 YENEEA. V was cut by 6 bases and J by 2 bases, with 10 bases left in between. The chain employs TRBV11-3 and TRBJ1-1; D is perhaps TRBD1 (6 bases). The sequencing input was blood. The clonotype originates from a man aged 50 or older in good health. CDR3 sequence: CASSLQGNTEAFF. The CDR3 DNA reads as TGTGCCAGCAGTCTACAGGGCAACACTGAAGCTTTCTTT.